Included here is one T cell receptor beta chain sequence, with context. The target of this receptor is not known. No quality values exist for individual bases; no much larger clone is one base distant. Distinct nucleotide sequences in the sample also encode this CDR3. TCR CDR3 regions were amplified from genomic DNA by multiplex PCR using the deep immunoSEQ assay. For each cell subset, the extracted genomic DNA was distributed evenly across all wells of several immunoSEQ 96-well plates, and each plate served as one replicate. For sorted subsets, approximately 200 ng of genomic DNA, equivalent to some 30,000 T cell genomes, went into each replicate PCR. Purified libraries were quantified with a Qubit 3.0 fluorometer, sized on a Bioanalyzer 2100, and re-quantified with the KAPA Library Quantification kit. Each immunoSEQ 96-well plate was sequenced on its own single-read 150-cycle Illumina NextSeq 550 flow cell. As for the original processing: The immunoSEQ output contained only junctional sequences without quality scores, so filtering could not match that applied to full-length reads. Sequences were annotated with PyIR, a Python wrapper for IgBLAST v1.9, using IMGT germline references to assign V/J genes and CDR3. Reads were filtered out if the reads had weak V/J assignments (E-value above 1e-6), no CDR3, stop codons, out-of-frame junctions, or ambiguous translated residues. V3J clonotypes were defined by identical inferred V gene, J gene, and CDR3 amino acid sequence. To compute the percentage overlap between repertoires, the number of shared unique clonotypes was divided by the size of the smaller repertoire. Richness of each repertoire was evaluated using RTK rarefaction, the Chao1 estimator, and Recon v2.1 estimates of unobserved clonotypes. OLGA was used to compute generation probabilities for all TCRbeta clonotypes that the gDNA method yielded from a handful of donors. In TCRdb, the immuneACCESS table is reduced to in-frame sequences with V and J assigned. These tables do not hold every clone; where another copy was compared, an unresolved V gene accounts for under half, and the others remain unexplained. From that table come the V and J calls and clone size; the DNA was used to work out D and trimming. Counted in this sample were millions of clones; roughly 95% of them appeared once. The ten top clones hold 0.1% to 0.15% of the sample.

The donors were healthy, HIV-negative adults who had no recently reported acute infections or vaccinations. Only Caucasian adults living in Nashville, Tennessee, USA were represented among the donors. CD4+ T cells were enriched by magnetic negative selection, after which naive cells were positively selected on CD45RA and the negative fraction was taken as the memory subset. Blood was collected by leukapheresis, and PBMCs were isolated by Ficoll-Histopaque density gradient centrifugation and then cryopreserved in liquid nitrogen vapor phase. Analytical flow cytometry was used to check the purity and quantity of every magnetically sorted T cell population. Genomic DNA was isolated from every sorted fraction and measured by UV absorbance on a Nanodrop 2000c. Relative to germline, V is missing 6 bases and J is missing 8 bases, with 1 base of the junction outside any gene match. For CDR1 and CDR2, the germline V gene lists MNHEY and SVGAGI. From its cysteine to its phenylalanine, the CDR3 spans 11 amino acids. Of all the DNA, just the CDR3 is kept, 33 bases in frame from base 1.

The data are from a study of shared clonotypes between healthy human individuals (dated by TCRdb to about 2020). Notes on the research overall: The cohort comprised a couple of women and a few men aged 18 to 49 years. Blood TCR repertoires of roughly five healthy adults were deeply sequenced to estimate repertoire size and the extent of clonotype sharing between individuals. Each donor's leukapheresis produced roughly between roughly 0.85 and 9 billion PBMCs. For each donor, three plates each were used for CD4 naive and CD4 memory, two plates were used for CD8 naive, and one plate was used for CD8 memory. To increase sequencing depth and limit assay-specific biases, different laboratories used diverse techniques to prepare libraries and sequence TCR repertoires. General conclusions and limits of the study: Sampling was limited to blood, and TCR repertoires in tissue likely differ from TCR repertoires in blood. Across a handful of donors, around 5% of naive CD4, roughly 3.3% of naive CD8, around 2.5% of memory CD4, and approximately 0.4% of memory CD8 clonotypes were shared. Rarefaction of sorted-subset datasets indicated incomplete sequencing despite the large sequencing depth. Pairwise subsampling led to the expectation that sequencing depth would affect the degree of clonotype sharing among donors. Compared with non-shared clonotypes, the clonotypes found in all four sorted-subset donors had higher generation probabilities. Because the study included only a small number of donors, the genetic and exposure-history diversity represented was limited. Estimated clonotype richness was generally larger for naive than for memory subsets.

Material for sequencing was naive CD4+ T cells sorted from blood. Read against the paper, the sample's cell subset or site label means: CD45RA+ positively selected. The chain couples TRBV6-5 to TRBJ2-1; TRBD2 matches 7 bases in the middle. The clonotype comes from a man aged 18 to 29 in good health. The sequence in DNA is TGTGCCAGCAGCCGGGGGGATGAGCAGTTCTTC. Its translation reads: CASSRGDEQFF.